The clone carrying this T cell receptor beta chain has just a few counts. Other DNA sequences of this sample code for an identical CDR3. This sample was taken from a study of shared clonotypes between healthy human individuals. TCRdb's table, derived via immunoSEQ multiplex PCR, lists solely in-frame clones and lacks some. Of under 1,100,000 clones listed, about 74% are singletons. Trimming left V 3 bases short and J 6 bases short, with 13 bases between. Germline values: CDR1 SGHTA, CDR2 FQGTGA. The CDR3 extends over 14 amino acids. This receptor was identified in a man between 18 and 29 years old in good health. Sequencing input: memory CD4+ T cells sorted from blood. Subset specified: CD45RA-negative fraction. This rearrangement joins TRBV7-3 to TRBJ2-3; possibly TRBD1 or TRBD2 for D (5 bases each). The DNA of the CDR3 is TGTGCCAGCAGCTTTGGGGGATCAACCGATACGCAGTATTTT. Translation gives CASSFGGSTDTQYF. Full variable domain (rest looked up from reference TRBV7-3 and TRBJ2-3): GAGVSQTPSNKVTEKGKYVELRCDPISGHTALYWYRQSLGQGPEFLIYFQGTGAADDSGLPNDRFFAVRPEGSVSTLKIQRTERGDSAVYLCASSFGGSTDTQYFGPGTRLTVL.